These T cell receptor beta chains were read from a single sample in a study of OX40 agonist ivuxolimab in advanced cancers. Method: immunoSEQ multiplex PCR; TCRdb's copy keeps in-frame clones and lacks some. The data show some 58,000 clones, less than 90% seen once. This sample comprised CD4+ or CD8+ T cells sorted from blood, obtained in a trial of the OX40 agonist ivuxolimab. The receptor set was obtained from an adult with an advanced solid tumor such as melanoma, head and neck, liver or kidney cancer. CDR3s include the opening cysteine and the closing phenylalanine or tryptophan. A D gene is named only where the DNA matches it firmly. Expanded clones are given a class, and other clones once, few, many or no size at all.

clone_size,v_call,d_call,j_call,cdr3_nt,cdr3_aa
.,TRBV10-3,.,TRBJ1-3,TGTGCCATCAGTGGAACAACTGGAAACACCATATATTTT,CAISGTTGNTIYF
.,TRBV10-3,TRBD2,TRBJ2-6,TGTGCCATCGCAAGGGAGGGGACTGGGGCCAACGTCCTGACTTTC,CAIAREGTGANVLTF
.,TRBV2,TRBD1,TRBJ2-1,TGTGCCAGCAGCGACGAATGGACAGGCAATGAGCAGTTCTTC,CASSDEWTGNEQFF
.,TRBV7-8,.,TRBJ1-2,TGTGCCAGCAGCTTATCTGGCTATGGCTACACCTTC,CASSLSGYGYTF
.,TRBV5-3,.,TRBJ2-7,TGTGCCAGCAGCTTTAGGGGCGAGCAGTACTTC,CASSFRGEQYF
.,TRBV7-9,TRBD1,TRBJ2-7,TGTGCCAGCAGCTGGCGGGGACAGGGCGACGAGCAGTACTTC,CASSWRGQGDEQYF
.,TRBV29-1,.,TRBJ1-3,TGCAGCGTCCAAGCGCTCACACACTCTGGAAACACCATATATTTT,CSVQALTHSGNTIYF
once,TRBV27,.,TRBJ1-1,TGTGCCAGATCTCACCAGAACACTGAAGCTTTCTTT,CARSHQNTEAFF
.,TRBV30,TRBD1,TRBJ1-2,TGTGCCTGGAGTATCCAGGGGGCGCAAGGCTACACCTTC,CAWSIQGAQGYTF
.,TRBV28,.,TRBJ1-2,TGTGCCAGCAGTTTCAGCAGGGACTATGGCTACACCTTC,CASSFSRDYGYTF
once,TRBV19,.,TRBJ1-5,TGTGCCAGTAACCCCCTTGATAGCAATCAGCCCCAGCATTTT,CASNPLDSNQPQHF
.,TRBV11-3,TRBD2,TRBJ2-6,TGTGCCAGCAGCTTAGCCCTATCTAGCGGGCTTTCTGGGGCCAACGTCCTGACTTTC,CASSLALSSGLSGANVLTF
.,TRBV18,.,TRBJ2-5,TGTGCCAGCTCACCAGGCGGGGGCGGTGAGACCCAGTACTTC,CASSPGGGGETQYF
.,TRBV2,.,TRBJ2-5,TGTGCCAGCACTAGCTTTTTGAGTGGGAAAGAGACCCAGTACTTC,CASTSFLSGKETQYF
.,TRBV5-1,.,TRBJ2-5,TGCGCCAGCAGCCTCGGTCAAGAGACCCAGTACTTC,CASSLGQETQYF
.,TRBV2,TRBD1,TRBJ1-6,TGTGCCAGCAGTGATACCCAGACAGGGGCCTATAATTCACCCCTCCACTTT,CASSDTQTGAYNSPLHF
.,TRBV7-2,.,TRBJ2-3,TGTGCCAGCAGCCCCTCAGCGGCAACTAGCACAGATACGCAGTATTTT,CASSPSAATSTDTQYF
once,TRBV14,.,TRBJ2-5,TGTGCCAGCAGCCAAGGGAGGGGTCTGAGCCTCCAAGAGACCCAGTACTTC,CASSQGRGLSLQETQYF
.,TRBV28,.,TRBJ2-7,TGTGCCAGCAGAACAGGGAATGCCGAGCAGTACTTC,CASRTGNAEQYF
once,TRBV6-5,.,TRBJ1-2,TGTGCCAGCAGTTACTCATCGGCCACTGGCTACACCTTC,CASSYSSATGYTF
.,TRBV5-5,.,TRBJ2-4,TGTGCCAGCAGCCCACTTCTAGCCAAAAACATTCAGTACTTC,CASSPLLAKNIQYF
.,TRBV7-3,.,TRBJ2-1,TGTGCCAGCAGCTTAACGTTAACTTCTGAGCAGTTCTTC,CASSLTLTSEQFF
.,TRBV19,.,TRBJ1-5,TGTGCCAGTAGTTATGGGGAACGGGGCAATCAGCCCCAGCATTTT,CASSYGERGNQPQHF
.,TRBV30,.,TRBJ1-6,TGTGCCTGGAATGACGGGAAGAATTCACCCCTCCACTTT,CAWNDGKNSPLHF
.,TRBV12-5,.,TRBJ2-7,TGTGCTAGTGGTGTCCCTCAATACGAGCAGTACTTC,CASGVPQYEQYF
.,TRBV11-3,TRBD2,TRBJ2-2,TGTGCCAGCAGCCGACTAGCGGGGGGGCGCACCGGGGAACTGTTTTTT,CASSRLAGGRTGELFF
.,TRBV7-9,TRBD1,TRBJ2-3,TGTGCCAGCAGCTTCAGGACAGGGGGCACAGATACGCAGTATTTT,CASSFRTGGTDTQYF
.,TRBV19,.,TRBJ2-1,TGTGCCAGTAGTCTCCTCTCGGGCAATGAGCAGTTCTTC,CASSLLSGNEQFF
.,TRBV28,.,TRBJ1-1,TGTGCCAGCAGTTTACAGGGGAGGTACACTGAAGCTTTCTTT,CASSLQGRYTEAFF
.,TRBV5-1,.,TRBJ1-4,TGCGCCAGCAGCTTGTCCGTCACTAATGAAAAACTGTTTTTT,CASSLSVTNEKLFF
.,TRBV6-5,TRBD1,TRBJ1-2,TGTGCCAGCAGTTCAGGGGGACGGCACTATGGCTACACCTTC,CASSSGGRHYGYTF